The 4 T cell receptor beta chains below all came from one sample that was sequenced in a study of blood T cells in healthy people across ages. A second PCR of roughly 6 to 12 cycles used a sample-barcoded 5' primer and a J-beta primer mix. TCRdb analysed the 5' RACE reads with MiXCR anew, one entry per CDR3 protein. The sample carries about 1.5 million distinct CDR3 sequences, approximately 38% recorded once. The sequenced sample consisted of blood. These receptors were taken from a woman under 30 in good health.

Points on this clonotype: Relative to the germline gene, one junction end is altered; a read error may explain this. The chain carries TRBV4-1 and TRBJ1-2, with D possibly matching TRBD1 (5 bases). Germline V gene lookup returns CDR1 MGHRA and CDR2 YSYEKL. The CDR3 contains 13 residues. This CDR3 reads CAGSQVQGDGYTF. CDR3 nucleotide sequence: TGCGCCGGCAGCCAAGTGCAGGGTGATGGCTACACCTTC.

The chain combines TRBV28 with TRBJ2-4, with D possibly TRBD1 on 8 matching bases. With 1 base removed from V and 7 bases from J, the gap between germline ends came to 11 bases. Per the germline V gene, CDR1 is MDHEN and CDR2 is SYDVKM. This CDR3 spans 14 amino acids. This CDR3 reads CASSLSQGGNIQYF. The CDR3 nucleotides read TGTGCCAGCAGTTTATCACAGGGGGGGAACATTCAGTACTTC. Together with reference TRBV28 and TRBJ2-4, the CDR3 gives the full variable domain: DVKVTQSSRYLVKRTGEKVFLECVQDMDHENMFWYRQDPGLGLRLIYFSYDVKMKEKGDIPEGYSVSREKKERFSLILESASTNQTSMYLCASSLSQGGNIQYFGAGTRLSVL.

This clonotype has a handful of counts. This rearrangement joins TRBV4-1 to TRBJ2-5, with D unclear. Trimming removed 0 bases from V and 9 bases from J, with 20 bases in between. Looked up from germline, CDR1 is MGHRA and CDR2 is YSYEKL. This CDR3 contains 16 residues. CDR3 sequence (DNA): TGCGCCAGCAGCCAAGAACCCCGCGAACCCCTCCGGGCCCAGTACTTC. It yields the protein CASSQEPREPLRAQYF.

V usage is TRBV6-6 and J usage is TRBJ1-1; D not certain. V was cut by 7 bases and J by 4 bases, with 7 bases left in between. The germline gives CDR1 MNHNY, CDR2 SVGAGI (reference sequence). The CDR3 consists of 11 residues. This CDR3 reads CASIKGTEAFF. In DNA form, the CDR3 reads TGTGCCAGCATCAAGGGCACTGAAGCTTTCTTT.